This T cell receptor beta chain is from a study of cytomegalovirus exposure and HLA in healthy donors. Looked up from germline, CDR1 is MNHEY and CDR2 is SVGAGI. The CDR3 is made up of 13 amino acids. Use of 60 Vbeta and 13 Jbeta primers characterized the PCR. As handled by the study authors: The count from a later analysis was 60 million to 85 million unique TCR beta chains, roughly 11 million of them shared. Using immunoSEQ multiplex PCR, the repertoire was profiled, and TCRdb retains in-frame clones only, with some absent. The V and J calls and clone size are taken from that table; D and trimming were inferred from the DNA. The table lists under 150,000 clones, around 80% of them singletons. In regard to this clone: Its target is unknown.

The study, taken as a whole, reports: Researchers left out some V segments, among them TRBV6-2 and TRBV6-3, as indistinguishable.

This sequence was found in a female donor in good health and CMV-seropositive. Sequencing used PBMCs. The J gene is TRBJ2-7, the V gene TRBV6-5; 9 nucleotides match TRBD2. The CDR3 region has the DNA TGTGTCGTAGCGGGGGCCCTAAGCTACGAGCAGTACTTC. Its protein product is CVVAGALSYEQYF.